This T cell receptor (beta chain) was sequenced for a study of response to subunit inactivated influenza vaccine. With regard to this clonotype: What it recognizes is unknown. At one of its ends the junction is not consistent with the germline gene, which may arise from a read error.

Study-level results: The study's authors posited that every seasonal influenza vaccination enlists few new T cells.

TCRdb reanalysed the RT-PCR reads using MiXCR and keeps one entry per CDR3 protein. The sample holds more than 250,000 distinct CDR3 sequences, 20% to 25% seen once. The CDR3 covers 16 residues. Per the germline V gene, CDR1 is LGHNA and CDR2 is YNFKEQ. The receptor was isolated from a man aged 45-69 years who received an inactivated influenza vaccine. Here the sequenced sample was PBMCs from blood, taken less than 22 months after vaccination. This sequence joins TRBV4-2 and TRBJ1-1; D is ambiguous. CDR3 DNA: TGTGCCAGCAGCCAAGACAGGTCTGGAATGAACGCTGAAGCTTTCTTT. It yields the protein CASSQDRSGMNAEAFF.